The subject of this entry is one T cell receptor beta chain. Original analysis: Nucleated cell number was recorded as an estimate derived from reference gene primer amplification. Libraries were prepared by immunoSEQ multiplex PCR; TCRdb keeps only in-frame clonotypes and omits some of them. V, J and clone size are taken as reported in that table, and D and trimming were inferred from the DNA itself. The table has 180,000 or so clones, more than 80% seen once. The data were taken from a study of blood T cell repertoires in COVID-19. Study information: Sites in the United States, Italy and Spain provided acute and convalescent COVID-19 samples.

The CDR3 length is 17 residues. Trimming cost V 4 bases and J 3 bases; bases outside gene matches: 14. Germline V lookup: CDR1 SGHRS, CDR2 YFSETQ. The receptor was derived from a woman aged 60-75 years with acute or convalescent COVID-19. The rearrangement links TRBV5-1 to TRBJ1-2; 8 bases are a match to TRBD1. Sequencing used peripheral blood. The CDR3 coding sequence is TGCGCCAGCAGCATGACTCCCCCAGGGGGCACGGACTATGGCTACACCTTC. This codes for CASSMTPPGGTDYGYTF.